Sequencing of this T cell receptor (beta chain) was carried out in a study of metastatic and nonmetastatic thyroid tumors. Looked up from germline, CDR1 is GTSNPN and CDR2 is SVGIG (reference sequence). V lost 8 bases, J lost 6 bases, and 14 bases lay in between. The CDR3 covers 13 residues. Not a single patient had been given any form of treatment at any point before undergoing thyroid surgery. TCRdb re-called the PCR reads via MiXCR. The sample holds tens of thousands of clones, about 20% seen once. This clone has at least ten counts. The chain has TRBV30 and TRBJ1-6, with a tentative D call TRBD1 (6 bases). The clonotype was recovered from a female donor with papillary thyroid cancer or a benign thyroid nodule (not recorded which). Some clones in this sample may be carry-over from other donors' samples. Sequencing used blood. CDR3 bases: TGTGCCAGCGGACAGTCCGTTAATTCACCCCTCCACTTT. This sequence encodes CASGQSVNSPLHF.